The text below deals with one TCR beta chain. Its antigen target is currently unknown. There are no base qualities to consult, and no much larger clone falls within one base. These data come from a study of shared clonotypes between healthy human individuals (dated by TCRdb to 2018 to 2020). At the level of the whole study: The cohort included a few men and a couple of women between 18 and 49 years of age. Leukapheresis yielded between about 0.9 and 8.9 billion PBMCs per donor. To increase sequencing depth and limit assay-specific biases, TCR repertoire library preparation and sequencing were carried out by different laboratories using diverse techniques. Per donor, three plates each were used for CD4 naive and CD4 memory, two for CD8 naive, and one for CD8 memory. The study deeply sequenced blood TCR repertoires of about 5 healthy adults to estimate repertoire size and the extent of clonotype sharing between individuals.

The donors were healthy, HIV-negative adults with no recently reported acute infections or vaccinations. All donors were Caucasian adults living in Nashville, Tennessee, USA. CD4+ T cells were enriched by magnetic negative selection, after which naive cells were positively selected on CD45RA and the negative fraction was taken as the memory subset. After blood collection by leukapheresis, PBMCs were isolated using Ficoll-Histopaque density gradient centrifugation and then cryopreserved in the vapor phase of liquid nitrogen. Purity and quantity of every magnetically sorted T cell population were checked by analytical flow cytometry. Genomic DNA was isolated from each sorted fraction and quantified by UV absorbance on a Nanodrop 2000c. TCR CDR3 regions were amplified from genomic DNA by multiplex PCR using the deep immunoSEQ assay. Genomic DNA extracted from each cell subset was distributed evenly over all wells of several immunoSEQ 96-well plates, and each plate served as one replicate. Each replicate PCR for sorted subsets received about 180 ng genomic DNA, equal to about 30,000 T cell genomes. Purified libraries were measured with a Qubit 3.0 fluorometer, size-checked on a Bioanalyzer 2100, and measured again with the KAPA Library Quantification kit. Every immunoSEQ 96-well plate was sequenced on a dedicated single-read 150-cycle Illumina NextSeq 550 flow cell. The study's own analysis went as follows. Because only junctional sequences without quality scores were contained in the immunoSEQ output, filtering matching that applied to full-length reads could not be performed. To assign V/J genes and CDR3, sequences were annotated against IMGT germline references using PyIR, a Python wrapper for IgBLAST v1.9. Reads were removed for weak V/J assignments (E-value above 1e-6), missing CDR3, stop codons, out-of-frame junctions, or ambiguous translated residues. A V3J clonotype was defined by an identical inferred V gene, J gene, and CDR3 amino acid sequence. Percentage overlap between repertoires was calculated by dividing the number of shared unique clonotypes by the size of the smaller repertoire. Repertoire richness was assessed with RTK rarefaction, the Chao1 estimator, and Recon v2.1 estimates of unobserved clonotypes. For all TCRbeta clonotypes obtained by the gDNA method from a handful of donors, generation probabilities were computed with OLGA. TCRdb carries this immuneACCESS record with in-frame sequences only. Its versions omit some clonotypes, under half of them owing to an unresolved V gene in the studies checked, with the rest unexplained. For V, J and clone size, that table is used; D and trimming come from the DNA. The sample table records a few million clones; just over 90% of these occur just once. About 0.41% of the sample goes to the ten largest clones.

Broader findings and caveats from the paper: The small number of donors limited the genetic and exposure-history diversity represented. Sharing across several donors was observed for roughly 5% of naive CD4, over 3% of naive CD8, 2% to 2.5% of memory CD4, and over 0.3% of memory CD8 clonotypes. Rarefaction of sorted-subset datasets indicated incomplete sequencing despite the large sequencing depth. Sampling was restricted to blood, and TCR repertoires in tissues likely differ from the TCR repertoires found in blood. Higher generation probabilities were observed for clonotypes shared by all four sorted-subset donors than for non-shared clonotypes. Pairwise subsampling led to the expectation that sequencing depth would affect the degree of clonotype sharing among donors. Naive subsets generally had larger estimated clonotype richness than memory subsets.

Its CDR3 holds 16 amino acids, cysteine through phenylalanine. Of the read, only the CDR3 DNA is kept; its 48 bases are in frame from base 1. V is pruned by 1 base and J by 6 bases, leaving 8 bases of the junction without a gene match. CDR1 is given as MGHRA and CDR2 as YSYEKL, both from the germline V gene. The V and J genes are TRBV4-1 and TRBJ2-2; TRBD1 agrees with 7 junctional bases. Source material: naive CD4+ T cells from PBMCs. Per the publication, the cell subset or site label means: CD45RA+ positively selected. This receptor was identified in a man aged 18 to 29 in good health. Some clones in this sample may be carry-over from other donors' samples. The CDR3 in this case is CASSQVAGGSPGELFF. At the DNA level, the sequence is TGCGCCAGCAGCCAAGTTGCAGGGGGATCCCCCGGGGAGCTGTTTTTT.